Presented here are 3 T cell receptor beta chains from one specimen sequenced in a study of T cell responses to AZD1222 COVID-19 vaccine. Clones were read by immunoSEQ multiplex PCR, and TCRdb kept only the in-frame ones, dropping some. Of over 100,000 clones in the sample, about 91% are singletons; the top ten hold approximately 1.7%. The sample was peripheral blood, taken on day 0 of AZD1222 vaccination. Source of these receptors: an adult in good health.

The chain links TRBV28 to TRBJ2-7; the match to TRBD2 covers 10 bases. The germline CDR1 and CDR2 sequences are MDHEN and SYDVKM. The junction had 9 bases not matched to a gene; V was cut back by 5 bases and J by 2 bases. The CDR3 is 16 amino acids. CDR3 bases: TGTGCCAGCAGTCCCGGACGGACTAGCGGACCCTACGAGCAGTACGTC. It codes for CASSPGRTSGPYEQYV.

This chain links TRBV4-3 with TRBJ1-1; tentative D call: TRBD1 (5 bases). V was clipped by 0 bases and J by 6 bases, with 11 bases between them. From germline, CDR1 is LGHNA and CDR2 YSLEER. The CDR3 is 14 amino acids. CDR3 sequence reads: CASSQEKGRAEAFF. For the CDR3, the DNA is TGCGCCAGCAGCCAAGAAAAGGGACGGGCTGAAGCTTTCTTT.

This clone was recorded once. V usage is TRBV7-2 and J usage is TRBJ2-3; TRBD2 might be the D (5 bases). The germline V gene has CDR1 SGHTA and CDR2 FQGNSA. CDR3 length: 15 amino acids. Trimming removed 3 bases at V and 0 bases at J, with 10 bases between. The CDR3 nucleotides are TGTGCCAGCAGCTTTTTTGGCGGGAGCACAGATACGCAGTATTTT. This encodes CASSFFGGSTDTQYF. The full variable domain, rest sourced from reference TRBV7-2 and TRBJ2-3, is GAGVSQSPSNKVTEKGKDVELRCDPISGHTALYWYRQSLGQGLEFLIYFQGNSAPDKSGLPSDRFSAERTGGSVSTLTIQRTQQEDSAVYLCASSFFGGSTDTQYFGPGTRLTVL.